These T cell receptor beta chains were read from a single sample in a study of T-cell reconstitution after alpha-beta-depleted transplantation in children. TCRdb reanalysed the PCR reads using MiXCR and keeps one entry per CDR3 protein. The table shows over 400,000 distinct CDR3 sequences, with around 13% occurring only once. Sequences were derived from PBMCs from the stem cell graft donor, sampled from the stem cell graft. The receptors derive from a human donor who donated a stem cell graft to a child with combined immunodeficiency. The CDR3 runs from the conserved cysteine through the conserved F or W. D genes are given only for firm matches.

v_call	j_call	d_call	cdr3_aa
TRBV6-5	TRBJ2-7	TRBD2	CASSYLDGTSGGESYEQYF
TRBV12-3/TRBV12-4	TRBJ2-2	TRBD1	CASSFWSRGQGGELFF
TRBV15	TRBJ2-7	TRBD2	CATSRELAGYGQYF
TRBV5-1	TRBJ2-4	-	CASSLHWTERDPGDIQYF
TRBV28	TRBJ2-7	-	CASRDVRDEQYF
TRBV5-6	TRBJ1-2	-	CASFESGNYGYTF
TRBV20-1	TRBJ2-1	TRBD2	CSAPLGLAGLRYEQFF
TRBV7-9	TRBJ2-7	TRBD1	CASSSLTGQVTSYEQYF
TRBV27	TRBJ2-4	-	CASSLSVSNIQYF
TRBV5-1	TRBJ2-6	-	CASSAGQPGGGVNVLTF
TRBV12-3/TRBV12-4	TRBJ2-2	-	CASSLTGFTGELFF
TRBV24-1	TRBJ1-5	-	CATSDLNHQPQHF
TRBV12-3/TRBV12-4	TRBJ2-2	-	CASTLGRVTGELFF
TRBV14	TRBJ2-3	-	CASSLGNTQYF
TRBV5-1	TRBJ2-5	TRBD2	CASSFLTSGTQETQYF
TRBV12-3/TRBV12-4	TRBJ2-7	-	CASKTASYEQYF